This T cell receptor (beta chain) was found in a study of cytomegalovirus exposure and HLA in healthy donors. The study, taken as a whole, reports: TCR beta V- and J-gene trimming, according to a later analysis, was linked to a missense DCLRE1C variant. Testing in vitro showed a few CMV-associated chains specific for CMV antigens. In an earlier analysis, productive rearrangement rates for most beta V segments clustered near 87% or 30%. In a later analysis, a genetic analysis reported fewer productive-TCR N-insertions in an Asian-associated ancestry cluster than the cohort average.

The V gene's germline CDR1 is LNHDA and CDR2 SQIVND (reference sequence). The CDR3 sequence is 14 residues long. With 5 bases clipped from V and 7 bases from J, the junction kept 6 bases outside the gene matches. PCR involved 60 Vbeta and 13 Jbeta primers. TCRdb's table, derived via immunoSEQ multiplex PCR, lists solely in-frame clones and lacks some. The sample includes 90,000 to 100,000 clones, around four fifths of them seen just once. In the case of this clone: The target antigen is unknown.

The source material was PBMCs. This clonotype was sampled from a middle-aged man in good health and CMV-seropositive. The rearrangement uses TRBV19 and TRBJ2-1; 9 bases align to TRBD2. In DNA, the CDR3 is TGTGCCAGTAGTTGGGCGGGGGGGACAAATGAGCAGTTCTTC. It codes for CASSWAGGTNEQFF.